The sequence of this T cell receptor (beta chain) was determined in a study of shared clonotypes between healthy human individuals (dated by TCRdb to the early 2020s). Looking at the study overall: A couple of women and a few men aged 18 to 49 years were included in the cohort. For each donor, CD4 naive and CD4 memory were each given three plates, CD8 naive was given two plates, and CD8 memory was given one plate. To estimate repertoire size and how much clonotype sharing occurs between individuals, the study deeply sequenced the blood TCR repertoires of 4 to 6 healthy adults. Libraries were prepared and TCR repertoires were sequenced by different laboratories using diverse techniques, in order to increase sequencing depth and limit assay-specific biases. Leukapheresis yielded between about 0.85 and 10 billion PBMCs per donor. Overall study outcomes, separate from this receptor: Because the study included a small number of donors, the genetic and exposure-history diversity represented was limited. Larger estimated clonotype richness was generally found for naive subsets than for memory subsets. Sampling was restricted to blood, and TCR repertoires in tissue are likely to differ from TCR repertoires in blood. When a handful of donors were compared, the shared fraction of clonotypes was about 5.5% for naive CD4, 3.5% for naive CD8, roughly 2.5% for memory CD4, and roughly 0.4% for memory CD8. Pairwise subsampling led to the expectation that sequencing depth would affect the degree of clonotype sharing among donors. Compared with non-shared clonotypes, clonotypes shared by all four sorted-subset donors had higher generation probabilities. Incomplete sequencing was indicated by rarefaction of sorted-subset datasets, despite the large sequencing depth.

The donors were healthy, HIV-negative adults who had no recently reported acute infections or vaccinations. All donors were Caucasian adults living in Nashville, Tennessee, USA. Magnetic negative selection was used to enrich CD4+ T cells, after which naive cells were positively selected on CD45RA and the negative fraction became the memory subset. After blood collection by leukapheresis, PBMCs were isolated using Ficoll-Histopaque density gradient centrifugation and then cryopreserved in the vapor phase of liquid nitrogen. Analytical flow cytometry was used to check the purity and quantity of every magnetically sorted T cell population. From each sorted fraction, genomic DNA was isolated and quantified by UV absorbance on a Nanodrop 2000c. The germline V gene yields MDHEN for CDR1 and SYDVKM for CDR2. Trimmed from V: 3 bases; trimmed from J: 3 bases; junction bases lacking a gene match: 1. The CDR3 numbers 15 residues from cysteine through phenylalanine. Left in the record is the CDR3 DNA by itself, 45 bases read in frame from the first base.

With respect to this clone: Its target antigen remains unknown. No base quality information exists; no much larger clone differs at one position. Other nucleotide sequences in the sample specify the same CDR3.

TCR CDR3 regions were amplified from genomic DNA by multiplex PCR using the deep immunoSEQ assay. Extracted genomic DNA from each cell subset was spread evenly across all wells of several immunoSEQ 96-well plates, with each plate serving as a replicate. For sorted subsets, 200 to 250 ng genomic DNA, equal to tens of thousands of T cell genomes, was loaded into each replicate PCR. Purified libraries were measured with a Qubit 3.0 fluorometer, size-checked on a Bioanalyzer 2100, and measured again with the KAPA Library Quantification kit. Each immunoSEQ 96-well plate was sequenced on its own single-read 150-cycle Illumina NextSeq 550 flow cell. The authors processed their data as follows. Because the immunoSEQ output included only junctional sequences and no quality scores, the filtering could not be the same as the filtering used for full-length reads. Sequences were annotated with PyIR, a Python wrapper for IgBLAST v1.9, using IMGT germline references to assign V/J genes and CDR3. Reads with weak V/J assignments (E-value above 1e-6), missing CDR3, stop codons, out-of-frame junctions, or ambiguous translated residues were removed. V3J clonotypes were defined by identical inferred V gene, J gene, and CDR3 amino acid sequence. Percentage overlap between repertoires was calculated by dividing the number of shared unique clonotypes by the size of the smaller repertoire. Richness of each repertoire was evaluated using RTK rarefaction, the Chao1 estimator, and Recon v2.1 estimates of unobserved clonotypes. Generation probabilities were computed with OLGA for all TCRbeta clonotypes obtained by the gDNA method from several donors. In TCRdb, the immuneACCESS table is reduced to in-frame sequences with V and J assigned. These tables do not hold every clone; where another copy was compared, an unresolved V gene accounts for under half, and the others remain unexplained. Clone size and V and J calls were adopted from that table, with D and trimming inferred from the DNA. The sample table lists approximately 1,500,000 clones, 98% of them with a count of one. Of the sample, approximately 0.45% is held by the ten largest clones.

Specimen: naive CD4+ T cells sorted from blood. The cell subset or site tag for this specimen amounts to: CD45RA+ positively selected. The V gene is TRBV28 and the J gene is TRBJ2-7; TRBD2 agrees with 14 junctional bases. The clonotype originates from a man aged 25 to 40 in good health. The DNA sequence is given as TGTGCCAGCAGTTTCGGGACTAGCGGGAGCTACGAGCAGTACTTC. It encodes CASSFGTSGSYEQYF.